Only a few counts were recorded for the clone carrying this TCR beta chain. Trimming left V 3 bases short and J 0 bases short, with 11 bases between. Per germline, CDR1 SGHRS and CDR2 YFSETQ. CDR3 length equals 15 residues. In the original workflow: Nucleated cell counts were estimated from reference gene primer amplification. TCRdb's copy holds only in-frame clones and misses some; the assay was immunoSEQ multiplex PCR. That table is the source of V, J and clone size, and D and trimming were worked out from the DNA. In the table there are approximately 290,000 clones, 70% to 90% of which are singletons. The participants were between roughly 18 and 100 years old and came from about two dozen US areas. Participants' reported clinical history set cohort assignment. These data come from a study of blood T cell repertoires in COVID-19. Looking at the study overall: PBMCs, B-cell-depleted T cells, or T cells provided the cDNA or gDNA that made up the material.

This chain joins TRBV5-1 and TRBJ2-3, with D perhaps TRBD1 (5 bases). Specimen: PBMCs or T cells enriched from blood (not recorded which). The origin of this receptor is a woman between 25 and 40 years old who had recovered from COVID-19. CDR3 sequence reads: CASSSTDISTDTQYF. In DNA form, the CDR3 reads TGCGCCAGCAGCTCTACGGACATCAGCACAGATACGCAGTATTTT. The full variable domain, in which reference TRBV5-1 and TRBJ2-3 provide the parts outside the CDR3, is KAGVTQTPRYLIKTRGQQVTLSCSPISGHRSVSWYQQTPGQGLQFLFEYFSETQRNKGNFPGRFSGRQFSNSRSEMNVSTLELGDSALYLCASSSTDISTDTQYFGPGTRLTVL.